A single sample is the source of the 10 T cell receptor beta chains below, sequenced in a study of STAT5B mutations in CD4+ large granular lymphocyte leukemia. Here immunoSEQ multiplex PCR was the method, and the copy in TCRdb shows in-frame clones only, minus some. The sample records about 37,000 clones, around 63% being singletons. Sequencing was performed on CD4+ T cells from blood buffy coats. The receptors shown here come from a human donor in good health.

This clone turned up a few times. The chain links TRBV5-5 to TRBJ2-7, with 10 bases identical to TRBD1. Germline trimming cut 0 bases from V and 3 bases from J; bases unmatched to any gene: 3. The germline CDR1 and CDR2 sequences are SGHKS and YYEKEE (reference sequence). This CDR3 has 15 amino acids. In nucleotides, the CDR3 is TGTGCCAGCAGCTTGGTATGGACAGGGGGCTACGAGCAGTACTTC. Protein product: CASSLVWTGGYEQYF. The variable domain in full, with the rest retrieved from reference TRBV5-5 and TRBJ2-7, is DAGVTQSPTHLIKTRGQQVTLRCSPISGHKSVSWYQQVLGQGPQFIFQYYEKEERGRGNFPDRFSARQFPNYSSELNVNALLLGDSALYLCASSLVWTGGYEQYFGPGTRLTVT.

A few counts support this clone. This sequence joins TRBV18 and TRBJ2-1; a possible D gene is TRBD2 (6 bases). The V end lost 0 bases, the J end lost 2 bases, and 8 bases lay between the germline ends. The V gene's germline CDR1 is KGHSH and CDR2 LQKENI. The CDR3 contains 15 residues. CDR3 DNA: TGTGCCAGCTCACCACCCTGGGGGGCCTACAATGAGCAGTTCTTC. Translation gives CASSPPWGAYNEQFF.

The chain is built from TRBV5-1 and TRBJ2-7; D is perhaps TRBD1 or TRBD2 (6 bases each). V was shortened by 1 base and J by 0 bases, with 14 bases between the two germline ends. CDR1 and CDR2 (germline): SGHRS, YFSETQ. The CDR3 is made up of 16 amino acids. CDR3 residues: CASSLNSGASSYEQYF. CDR3 bases: TGCGCCAGCAGCTTGAATTCGGGGGCTAGCTCCTACGAGCAGTACTTC.

The chain recombines TRBV15 with TRBJ1-2; the D gene is possibly TRBD1 (6 bases). V dropped 4 bases and J dropped 7 bases, with 16 bases sitting between them. CDR1 LNHNV and CDR2 YYDKDF come from the germline V gene (reference sequence). The CDR3 loop spans 14 amino acids. CDR3 in DNA: TGTGCCACCAGCACCCGGACCACAGGGTCTGGCTACACCTTC. This translates into CATSTRTTGSGYTF. Full variable domain (outside the CDR3, taken from reference TRBV15 and TRBJ1-2): DAMVIQNPRYQVTQFGKPVTLSCSQTLNHNVMYWYQQKSSQAPKLLFHYYDKDFNNEADTPDNFQSRRPNTSFCFLDIRSPGLGDTAMYLCATSTRTTGSGYTFGSGTRLTVV.

This clone was found once. This chain uses TRBV6-1 with TRBJ1-3; no clear D gene. Germline V gene sequence: CDR1 MNHNS, CDR2 SASEGT. This CDR3 is 14 amino acids long. V gave up 4 bases and J gave up 4 bases, with 11 bases separating them. The CDR3 is CASSASVWGNTIYF. As DNA, the CDR3 is TGTGCCAGCAGTGCATCGGTGTGGGGAAACACCATATATTTT.

This clone was counted between two and nine times. This chain joins TRBV9 and TRBJ2-3; D remains unclear. Per germline, CDR1 SGDLS and CDR2 YYNGEE. The CDR3 covers 12 residues. Trimming pared 1 base from V and 3 bases from J, leaving 3 bases between. DNA of the CDR3: TGTGCCAGCAGCGTAATGACAGATACGCAGTATTTT. Translating it yields CASSVMTDTQYF. Supplemented by reference TRBV9 and TRBJ2-3, the full variable domain reads DSGVTQTPKHLITATGQRVTLRCSPRSGDLSVYWYQQSLDQGLQFLIQYYNGEERAKGNILERFSAQQFPDLHSELNLSSLELGDSALYFCASSVMTDTQYFGPGTRLTVL.

Only a few counts were recorded for this clone. The genes are TRBV25-1 and TRBJ1-4; TRBD1 aligns across 7 bases. This CDR3 has 13 residues. From germline, CDR1 is MGHDK and CDR2 SYGVNS. The V and J ends lost 7 bases and 9 bases, in that order; junction bases with no gene match: 8. CDR3 nucleotide sequence: TGTGCCAGCAACCGACAGGGCGGGCAAAAACTGTTTTTT. It encodes CASNRQGGQKLFF. Using reference TRBV25-1 and TRBJ1-4 for the parts outside the CDR3, the full variable domain is EADIYQTPRYLVIGTGKKITLECSQTMGHDKMYWYQQDPGMELHLIHYSYGVNSTEKGDLSSESTVSRIRTEHFPLTLESARPSHTSQYLCASNRQGGQKLFFGSGTQLSVL.

The rearrangement joins TRBV19 to TRBJ2-3; TRBD2 matches 8 bases. The junction had 8 bases not matched to a gene; V was cut back by 5 bases and J by 4 bases. CDR3 length: 15 amino acids. Looked up from germline, CDR1 is LNHDA and CDR2 is SQIVND (reference sequence). For the CDR3, the DNA is TGTGCCAGTAGTCTTCGGGGGGGCGGCCCAGATACGCAGTATTTT. It encodes CASSLRGGGPDTQYF. The full variable domain, with the rest looked up from reference TRBV19 and TRBJ2-3, is DGGITQSPKYLFRKEGQNVTLSCEQNLNHDAMYWYRQDPGQGLRLIYYSQIVNDFQKGDIAEGYSVSREKKESFPLTVTSAQKNPTAFYLCASSLRGGGPDTQYFGPGTRLTVL.

This chain joins TRBV6-5 and TRBJ1-2; tentatively, D is TRBD1 (5 bases). Germline values: CDR1 MNHEY, CDR2 SVGAGI. V dropped 6 bases and J dropped 5 bases, with 13 bases sitting between them. The CDR3 has 13 residues. CDR3 nucleotide sequence: TGTGCCAGCAGGTCCCAGGGCGGGTATGGCTACACCTTC. This encodes CASRSQGGYGYTF.

This clone was observed a single time. CDR3 nucleotide sequence: TGCGCCAGCAGCTCCTCGGGGGGCCTCACAGATACGCAGTATTTT. The encoded protein is CASSSSGGLTDTQYF. The J gene is TRBJ2-3, the V gene TRBV5-1; a possible D gene is TRBD2 (7 bases). The CDR3 has 15 residues. V dropped 3 bases and J dropped 2 bases, with 13 bases sitting between them. Germline assignment: CDR1 SGHRS and CDR2 YFSETQ.